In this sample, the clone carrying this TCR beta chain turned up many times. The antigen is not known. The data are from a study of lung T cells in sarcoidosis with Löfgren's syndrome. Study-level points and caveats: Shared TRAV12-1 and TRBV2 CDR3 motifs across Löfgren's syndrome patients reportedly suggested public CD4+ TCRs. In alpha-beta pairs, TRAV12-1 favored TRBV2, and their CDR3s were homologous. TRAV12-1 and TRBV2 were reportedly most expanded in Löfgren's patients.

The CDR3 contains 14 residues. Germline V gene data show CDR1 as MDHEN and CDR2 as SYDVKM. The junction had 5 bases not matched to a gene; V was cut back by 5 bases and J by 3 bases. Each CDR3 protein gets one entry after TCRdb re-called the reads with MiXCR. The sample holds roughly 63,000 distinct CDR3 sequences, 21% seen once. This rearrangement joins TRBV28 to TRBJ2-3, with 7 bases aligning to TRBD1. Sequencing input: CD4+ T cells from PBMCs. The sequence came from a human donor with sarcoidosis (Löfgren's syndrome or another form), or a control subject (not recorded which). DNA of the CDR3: TGTGCCAGCAGTCTCAGGGGGTGGACAGATACGCAGTATTTT. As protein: CASSLRGWTDTQYF.